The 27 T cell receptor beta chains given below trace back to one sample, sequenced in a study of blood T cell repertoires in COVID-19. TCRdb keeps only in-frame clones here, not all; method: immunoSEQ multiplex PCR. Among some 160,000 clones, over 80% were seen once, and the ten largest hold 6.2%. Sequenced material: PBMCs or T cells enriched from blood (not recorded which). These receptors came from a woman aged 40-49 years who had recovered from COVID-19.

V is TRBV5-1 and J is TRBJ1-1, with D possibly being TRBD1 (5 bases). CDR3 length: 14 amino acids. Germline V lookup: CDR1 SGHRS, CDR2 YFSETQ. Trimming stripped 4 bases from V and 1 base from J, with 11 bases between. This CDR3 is CASSQDTQNTEAFF. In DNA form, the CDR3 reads TGCGCCAGCAGCCAGGACACGCAGAACACTGAAGCTTTCTTT.

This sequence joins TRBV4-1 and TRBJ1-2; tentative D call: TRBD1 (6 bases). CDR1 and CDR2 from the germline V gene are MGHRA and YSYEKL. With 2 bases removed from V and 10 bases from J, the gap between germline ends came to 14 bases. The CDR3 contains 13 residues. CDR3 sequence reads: CASSQTGQSDYTF. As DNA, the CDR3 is TGCGCCAGCAGCCAAACAGGGCAATCTGACTACACCTTC.

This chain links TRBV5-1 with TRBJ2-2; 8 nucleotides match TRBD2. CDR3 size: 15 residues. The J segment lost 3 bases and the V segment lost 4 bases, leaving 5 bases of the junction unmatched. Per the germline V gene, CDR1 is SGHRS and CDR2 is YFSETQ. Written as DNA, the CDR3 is TGCGCCAGCAGCGACGGGACTAGTCACACCGGGGAGCTGTTTTTT. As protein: CASSDGTSHTGELFF.

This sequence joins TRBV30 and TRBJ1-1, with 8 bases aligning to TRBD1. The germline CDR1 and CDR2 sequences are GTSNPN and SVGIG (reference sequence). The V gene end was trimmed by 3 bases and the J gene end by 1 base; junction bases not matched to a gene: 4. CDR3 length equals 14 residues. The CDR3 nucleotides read TGTGCCTGGAGAGTGGACAGGGAGAACACTGAAGCTTTCTTT. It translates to CAWRVDRENTEAFF.

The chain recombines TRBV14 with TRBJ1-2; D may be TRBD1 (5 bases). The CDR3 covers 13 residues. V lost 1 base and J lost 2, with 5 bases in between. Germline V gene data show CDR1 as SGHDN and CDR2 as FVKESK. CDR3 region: CASSQGQNYGYTF. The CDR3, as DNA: TGTGCCAGCAGCCAAGGACAGAACTATGGCTACACCTTC. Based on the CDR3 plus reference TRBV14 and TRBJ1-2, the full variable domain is EAGVTQFPSHSVIEKGQTVTLRCDPISGHDNLYWYRRVMGKEIKFLLHFVKESKQDESGMPNNRFLAERTGGTYSTLKVQPAELEDSGVYFCASSQGQNYGYTFGSGTRLTVV.

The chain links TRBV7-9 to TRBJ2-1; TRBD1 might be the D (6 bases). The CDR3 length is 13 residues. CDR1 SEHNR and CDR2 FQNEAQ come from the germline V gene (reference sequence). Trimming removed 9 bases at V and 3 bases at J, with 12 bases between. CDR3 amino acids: CASSEGDYNEQFF. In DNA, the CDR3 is TGTGCCAGTTCCGAGGGGGACTACAATGAGCAGTTCTTC.

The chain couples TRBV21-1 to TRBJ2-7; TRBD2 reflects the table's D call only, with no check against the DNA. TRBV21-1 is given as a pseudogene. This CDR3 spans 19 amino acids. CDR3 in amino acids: CASSKGRPKIAGGSYEQYF. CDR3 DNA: TGTGCCAGCAGCAAAGGTCGCCCGAAGATAGCGGGAGGGTCCTACGAGCAGTACTTC.

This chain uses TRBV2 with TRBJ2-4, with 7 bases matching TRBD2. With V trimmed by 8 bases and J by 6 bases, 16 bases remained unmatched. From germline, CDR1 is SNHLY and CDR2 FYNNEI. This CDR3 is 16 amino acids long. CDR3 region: CASSREGAEVLNIQYF. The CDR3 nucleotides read TGTGCCAGCTCAAGGGAGGGCGCGGAGGTTCTAAACATTCAGTACTTC.

DNA of the CDR3: TGTGCCTGGAGCGACTCGGGACAGGGGTTTGGAGGCTACACCTTC. Its translation is CAWSDSGQGFGGYTF. This chain links TRBV30 with TRBJ1-2; TRBD1 agrees at 10 bases. Germline V gene data show CDR1 as GTSNPN and CDR2 as SVGIG (reference sequence). V lost 3 bases, J lost 8 bases, and 12 bases stayed unmatched. The CDR3 is 15 amino acids.

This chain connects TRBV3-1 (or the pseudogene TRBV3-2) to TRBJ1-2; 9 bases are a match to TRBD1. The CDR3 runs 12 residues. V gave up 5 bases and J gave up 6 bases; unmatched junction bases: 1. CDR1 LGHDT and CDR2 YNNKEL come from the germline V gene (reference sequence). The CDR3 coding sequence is TGTGCCAGCAGCTGGGACAGGGATGGCTACACCTTC. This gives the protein CASSWDRDGYTF.

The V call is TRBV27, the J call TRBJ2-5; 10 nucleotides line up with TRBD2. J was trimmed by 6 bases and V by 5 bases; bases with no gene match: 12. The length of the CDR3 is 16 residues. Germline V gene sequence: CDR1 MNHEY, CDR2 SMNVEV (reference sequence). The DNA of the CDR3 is TGTGCCAGCAGTCCTGGGGTAGCGGGGGGCGTCCAGACCCAGTACTTC. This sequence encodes CASSPGVAGGVQTQYF.

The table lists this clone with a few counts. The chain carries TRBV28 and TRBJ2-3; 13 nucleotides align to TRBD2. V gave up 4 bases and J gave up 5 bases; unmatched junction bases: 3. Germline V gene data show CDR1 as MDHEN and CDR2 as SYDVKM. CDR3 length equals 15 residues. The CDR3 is CASSSLAGGQDTQYF. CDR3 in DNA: TGTGCCAGCAGTTCACTAGCGGGAGGGCAAGATACGCAGTATTTT.

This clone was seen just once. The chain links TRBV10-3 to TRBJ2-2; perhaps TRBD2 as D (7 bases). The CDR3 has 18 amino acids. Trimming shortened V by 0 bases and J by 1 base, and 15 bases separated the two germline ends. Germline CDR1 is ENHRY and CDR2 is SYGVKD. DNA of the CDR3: TGTGCCATCAGTGAGTCCCAGGGGAGGGATATGAACACCGGGGAGCTGTTTTTT. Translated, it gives CAISESQGRDMNTGELFF.

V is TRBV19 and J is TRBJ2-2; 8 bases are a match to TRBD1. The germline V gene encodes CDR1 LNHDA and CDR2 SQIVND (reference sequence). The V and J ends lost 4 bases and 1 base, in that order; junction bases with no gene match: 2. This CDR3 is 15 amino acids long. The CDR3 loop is CASSRGTGNTGELFF. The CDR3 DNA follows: TGTGCCAGTAGTAGGGGGACAGGGAACACCGGGGAGCTGTTTTTT.

The CDR3 spells CASSGQSTNYGYTF. The CDR3 nucleotides are TGTGCCAGCAGCGGACAGTCAACTAACTATGGCTACACCTTC. The rearrangement links TRBV9 to TRBJ1-2; D perhaps matches TRBD1 (5 bases). With 3 bases removed from V and 0 bases from J, the gap between germline ends came to 9 bases. The CDR3 sequence is 14 residues long. Germline-derived CDR1 and CDR2 are SGDLS and YYNGEE.

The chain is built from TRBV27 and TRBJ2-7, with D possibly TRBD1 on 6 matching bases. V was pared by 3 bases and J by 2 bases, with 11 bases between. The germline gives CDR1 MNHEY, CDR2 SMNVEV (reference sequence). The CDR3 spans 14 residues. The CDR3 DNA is TGTGCCAGCAGTTTCGGGCAGGGGACCTACGAGCAGTACTTC. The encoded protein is CASSFGQGTYEQYF.

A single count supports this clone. CDR3 in DNA: TGTGCCAGCAGTCCAAGCGTGGGTTTACCGCAGTTCTTC. Translation gives CASSPSVGLPQFF. The chain joins TRBV6-5 to TRBJ2-1; no definite D call. CDR1 is MNHEY, CDR2 SVGAGI, per germline. This CDR3 contains 13 residues. V lost 5 bases and J lost 12, with 17 bases in between.

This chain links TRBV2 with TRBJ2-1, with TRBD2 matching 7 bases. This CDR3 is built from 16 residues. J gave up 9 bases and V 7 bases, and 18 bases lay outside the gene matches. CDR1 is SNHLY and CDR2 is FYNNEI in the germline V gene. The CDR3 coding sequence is TGTGCCAGCACTAACCCCCGGGGCGGGAGTACTGGTGAGCAGTTCTTC. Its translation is CASTNPRGGSTGEQFF.

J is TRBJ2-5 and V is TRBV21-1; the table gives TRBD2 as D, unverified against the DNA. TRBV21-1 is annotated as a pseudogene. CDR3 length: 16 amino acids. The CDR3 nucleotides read TGTGCCAGCAGAGATTCCGGCGGGGGTTCCCAAGAGACCCAGTACTTC. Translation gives CASRDSGGGSQETQYF.

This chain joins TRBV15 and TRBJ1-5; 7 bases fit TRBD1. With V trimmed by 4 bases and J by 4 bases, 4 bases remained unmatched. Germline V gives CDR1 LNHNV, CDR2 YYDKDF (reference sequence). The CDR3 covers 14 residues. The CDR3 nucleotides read TGTGCCACCAGCAAGGGACAGACAAATCAGCCCCAGCATTTT. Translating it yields CATSKGQTNQPQHF.

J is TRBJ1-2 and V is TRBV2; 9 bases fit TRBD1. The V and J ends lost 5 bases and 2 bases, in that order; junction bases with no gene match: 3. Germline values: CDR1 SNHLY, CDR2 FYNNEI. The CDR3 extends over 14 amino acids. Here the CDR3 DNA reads TGTGCCAGCAGTTCCGGGACAGGGAACTATGGCTACACCTTC. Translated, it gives CASSSGTGNYGYTF. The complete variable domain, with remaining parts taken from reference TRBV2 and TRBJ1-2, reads EPEVTQTPSHQVTQMGQEVILRCVPISNHLYFYWYRQILGQKVEFLVSFYNNEISEKSEIFDDQFSVERPDGSNFTLKIRSTKLEDSAMYFCASSSGTGNYGYTFGSGTRLTVV.

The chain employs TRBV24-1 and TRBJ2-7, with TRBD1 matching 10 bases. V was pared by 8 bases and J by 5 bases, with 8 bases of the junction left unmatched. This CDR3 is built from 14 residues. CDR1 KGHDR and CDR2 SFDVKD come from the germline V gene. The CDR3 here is CATTPGQGLDEQYF. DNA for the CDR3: TGTGCCACCACCCCGGGACAGGGGCTCGACGAGCAGTACTTC.

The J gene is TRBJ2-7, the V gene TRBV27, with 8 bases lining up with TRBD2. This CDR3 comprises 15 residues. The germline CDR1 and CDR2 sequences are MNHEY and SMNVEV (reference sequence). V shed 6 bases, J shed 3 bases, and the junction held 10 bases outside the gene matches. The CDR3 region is CASSLAGRLLYEQYF. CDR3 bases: TGTGCCAGCAGCTTAGCGGGGCGATTACTCTACGAGCAGTACTTC.

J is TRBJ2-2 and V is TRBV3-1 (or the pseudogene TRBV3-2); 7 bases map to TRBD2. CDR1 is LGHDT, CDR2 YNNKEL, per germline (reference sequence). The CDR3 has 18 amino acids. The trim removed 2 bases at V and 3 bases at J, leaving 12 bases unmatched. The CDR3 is CASSQQQWAGEYTGELFF. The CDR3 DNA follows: TGTGCCAGCAGCCAACAGCAGTGGGCGGGAGAGTACACCGGGGAGCTGTTTTTT.

For the CDR3, the DNA is TGTGCCAGCACCCAGGGTACCTTTAATGAAAAACTGTTTTTT. Protein product: CASTQGTFNEKLFF. The J gene is TRBJ1-4, the V gene TRBV6-5; tentative D call: TRBD1 (5 bases). The germline V gene has CDR1 MNHEY and CDR2 SVGAGI. Trimming shortened V by 7 bases and J by 4 bases, and 13 bases separated the two germline ends. CDR3 length: 14 amino acids.

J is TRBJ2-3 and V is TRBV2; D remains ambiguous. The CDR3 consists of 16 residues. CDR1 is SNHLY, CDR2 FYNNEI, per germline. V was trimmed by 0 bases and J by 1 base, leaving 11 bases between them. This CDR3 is CASSEALRQGTDTQYF. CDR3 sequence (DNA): TGTGCCAGCAGTGAAGCGCTTAGGCAGGGCACAGATACGCAGTATTTT.

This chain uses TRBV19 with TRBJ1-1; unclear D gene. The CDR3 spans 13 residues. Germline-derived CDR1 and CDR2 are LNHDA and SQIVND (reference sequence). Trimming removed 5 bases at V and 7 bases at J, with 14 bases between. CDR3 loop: CASSWLEVGEAFF. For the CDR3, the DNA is TGTGCCAGTAGTTGGCTGGAGGTTGGTGAAGCTTTCTTT.